This T cell receptor (beta chain) emerged from a study of CD8+ T cells in alopecia areata. Study context: After 6 to 18 months of tofacitinib, follow-up continued 6 months off drug.

RNA was extracted and reverse transcribed into cDNA as the sequencing template. Libraries were prepared by immunoSEQ multiplex PCR; TCRdb keeps only in-frame clonotypes and omits some of them. Altogether 150,000 or so clones are present, 50% to 65% being singletons, with the ten largest covering just under 20%. It was from alopecia areata patients that lesional scalp punch biopsies and peripheral blood were collected. The CDR3 sequence is 16 residues long. Germline-derived CDR1 and CDR2 are LGHNA and YSLEER. J was trimmed by 3 bases and V by 2 bases; bases with no gene match: 5. The source material was CD8+ T cells sorted from blood, sampled at week 0. This TCR was recovered from a human donor with alopecia areata. The chain couples TRBV4-3 to TRBJ2-1; 9 bases map to TRBD2. The CDR3 coding sequence is TGCGCCAGCAGCCAATTATCAGCGGGGGGCTACAATGAGCAGTTCTTC. It codes for CASSQLSAGGYNEQFF.